This T cell receptor beta chain was sequenced for a study of T cell changes during pregnancy in multiple sclerosis. CDR1 and CDR2 from the germline V gene are MNHEY and SMNVEV (reference sequence). Trimming at V came to 6 bases and at J to 9 bases, leaving 20 bases not matched to a gene. CDR3 length: 18 amino acids. Using immunoSEQ multiplex PCR, the repertoire was profiled, and TCRdb retains in-frame clones only, with some absent. Among about 38,000 clones listed, around 89% were seen once. The TCR sequence derives from a female donor with multiple sclerosis, enrolled in a pregnancy study. The rearrangement links TRBV27 to TRBJ1-6, with TRBD1 matching 7 bases. Sequencing was performed on CD8+ T cells from peripheral blood mononuclear cells, taken in the third trimester of pregnancy. CDR3 amino acids: CASSPLSRTGLIGSPLHF. The DNA for the CDR3 is TGTGCCAGCAGCCCCCTGAGTCGGACAGGCCTGATAGGTTCACCCCTCCACTTT.